This TCR beta chain was profiled in a study of blood T cell repertoires in COVID-19. The wider study: From the United States, Italy and Spain came samples of acute and convalescent COVID-19. PBMCs, B-cell-depleted T cells, or T cells were the source of the cDNA or gDNA that made up the material.

Measured with immunoSEQ multiplex PCR; TCRdb has only the in-frame clones, and not every one. The table includes fewer than 200,000 clones, roughly nine tenths detected once. V was pared by 5 bases and J by 8 bases, with 15 bases between. The CDR3 consists of 14 residues. CDR1 is SGHNT, CDR2 YENEEA, per germline. This sequence joins TRBV11-3 and TRBJ2-2; D possibly corresponds to TRBD2 (5 bases). This TCR was recovered from a woman between 40 and 50 years old in a cohort exposed to, infected with or recovered from COVID-19 (not recorded which). Sequenced material: PBMCs or T cells enriched from blood (not recorded which). CDR3 protein: CASSERDKAGELFF. The CDR3 bases are TGTGCCAGCAGCGAACGGGATAAAGCGGGGGAGCTGTTTTTT. Based on the CDR3 plus reference TRBV11-3 and TRBJ2-2, the full variable domain is EAGVVQSPRYKIIEKKQPVAFWCNPISGHNTLYWYLQNLGQGPELLIRYENEEAVDDSQLPKDRFSAERLKGVDSTLKIQPAELGDSAVYLCASSERDKAGELFFGEGSRLTVL.